This T cell receptor (beta chain) was captured by sequencing in a study of OX40 agonist ivuxolimab in advanced cancers. Study at large: Ivuxolimab was delivered to patients intravenously every 2 weeks at doses spanning 0.01 to 10 mg/kg. Antecedent anti-PD-1, anti-PD-L1 or anti-CTLA-4 therapy was permissible, with roughly 36% having received some.

Broader study findings: Expanded peripheral T cells had an undetermined antigen specificity. Fewer expanded clones were found on average in CD4+ than in CD8+ T cells.

Germline CDR1 reads LGHNA; CDR2 reads YNFKEQ. V lost 0 bases, J lost 6 bases, and 14 bases lay in between. This CDR3 is built from 15 residues. Sequenced by immunoSEQ multiplex PCR; TCRdb stores in-frame clones only, minus some. The sample lists about 45,000 clones; around 83% were seen once. Comments on this clone: As yet, its antigen is unknown.

This receptor was identified in an adult with an advanced solid tumor such as melanoma, head and neck, liver or kidney cancer. Source: CD4+ or CD8+ T cells sorted from blood, taken in a trial of the OX40 agonist ivuxolimab. This chain uses TRBV4-2 with TRBJ1-2; no clear D. For the CDR3, the DNA is TGTGCCAGCAGCCAAGAGGAAGAGGCTCTACATGGCTACACCTTC. Its translation is CASSQEEEALHGYTF.